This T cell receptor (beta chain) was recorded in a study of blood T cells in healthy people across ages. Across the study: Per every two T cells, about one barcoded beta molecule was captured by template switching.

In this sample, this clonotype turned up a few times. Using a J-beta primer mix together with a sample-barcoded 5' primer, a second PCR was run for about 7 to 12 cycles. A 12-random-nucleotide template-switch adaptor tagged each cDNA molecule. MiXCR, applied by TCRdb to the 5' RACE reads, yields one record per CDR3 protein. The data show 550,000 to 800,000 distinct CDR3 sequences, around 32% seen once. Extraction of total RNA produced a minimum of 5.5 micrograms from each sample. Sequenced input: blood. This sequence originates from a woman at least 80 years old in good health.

For the CDR3, the DNA is TGTGCCAGCAGCTTAGAAAGAAGGGTTTCAGATACGCAGTATTTT. This encodes CASSLERRVSDTQYF. The chain joins TRBV11-1 to TRBJ2-3; D unclear. Trimming left V 1 base short and J 4 bases short, with 12 bases between. Germline assignment: CDR1 SGHAT and CDR2 FQDESV (reference sequence). There are 15 residues in the CDR3.